One sample yielded the 19 T cell receptor beta chains listed below, sequenced in a study of post-analysis software for immune sequencing data. Whole-study results and caveats: Patients carried 4 or 5 TRBV segments more frequently than controls did, and TRBV5-6, TRBV5-1 and TRBV20-1 were among them.

Prepared TCR beta cDNA libraries contained unique molecular identifiers. TCRdb re-called the PCR reads through MiXCR, storing one row per CDR3 protein. The table lists about 430,000 distinct CDR3 sequences, 39% of them singletons. These receptors lack a known antigen. Input material: blood. These receptors came from a girl aged 2 to 10 with multiple sclerosis.

The chain uses TRBV7-2 and TRBJ2-1, with D perhaps TRBD2 (8 bases). The CDR3 consists of 19 residues. V was shortened by 2 bases and J by 11 bases, with 31 bases between the two germline ends. The germline V gene encodes CDR1 SGHTA and CDR2 FQGNSA. CDR3 loop: CASSLMPGGLAGSHSKQFF. The CDR3 DNA follows: TGTGCCAGCAGCTTAATGCCAGGGGGGCTAGCGGGCTCCCATTCCAAGCAGTTCTTC. The complete variable domain, with remaining parts taken from reference TRBV7-2 and TRBJ2-1, reads GAGVSQSPSNKVTEKGKDVELRCDPISGHTALYWYRQSLGQGLEFLIYFQGNSAPDKSGLPSDRFSAERTGGSVSTLTIQRTQQEDSAVYLCASSLMPGGLAGSHSKQFFGPGTRLTVL.

This clonotype has a single count. Germline and junction disagree at one end, which may indicate a read error. The chain couples TRBV3-1 to TRBJ1-5; no clear D gene. Germline V gene lookup returns CDR1 LGHDT and CDR2 YNNKEL (reference sequence). The CDR3 is 13 residues long. The CDR3 DNA reads as TGTGCCAGCAACCAAATGTCCAATCAGCCCCAGCATTTT. It translates to CASNQMSNQPQHF.

A few counts support this clonotype. The chain couples TRBV4-1 to TRBJ2-1; TRBD2 matches at 9 bases. V shed 0 bases, J shed 8 bases, and the junction held 11 bases outside the gene matches. CDR1 and CDR2 (germline): MGHRA, YSYEKL. This CDR3 comprises 17 residues. The CDR3, as DNA: TGCGCCAGCAGCCAAGATCCGATTTTAGCGGGGGATGATGAGCAGTTCTTC. Amino acid sequence: CASSQDPILAGDDEQFF.

The rearrangement links TRBV20-1 to TRBJ2-1, with D perhaps matching TRBD2 (6 bases). With 2 bases removed from V and 5 bases from J, the gap between germline ends came to 22 bases. The CDR3 runs 17 residues. CDR1 is DFQATT, CDR2 SNEGSKA, per germline (reference sequence). The CDR3 here is CSARHYSGRISDNEQFF. The CDR3 DNA reads TGCAGTGCTAGACACTACTCCGGGAGAATCAGCGACAATGAGCAGTTCTTC.

This clonotype was detected a few times. The chain carries TRBV5-1 and TRBJ2-5; 8 bases match TRBD1. Germline CDR1 SGHRS, CDR2 YFSETQ. J gave up 5 bases and V 1 base, and 13 bases lay outside the gene matches. The length of the CDR3 is 17 residues. The CDR3 region has the DNA TGCGCCAGCAGCTTGCTTTGGACAGGGATCTTAGGGGAGACCCAGTACTTC. Translation: CASSLLWTGILGETQYF. Full variable domain (missing parts from reference TRBV5-1 and TRBJ2-5): KAGVTQTPRYLIKTRGQQVTLSCSPISGHRSVSWYQQTPGQGLQFLFEYFSETQRNKGNFPGRFSGRQFSNSRSEMNVSTLELGDSALYLCASSLLWTGILGETQYFGPGTRLLVL.

V and J are TRBV20-1 and TRBJ2-7; D possibly uses TRBD1 or TRBD2 (5 bases each). Germline CDR1 and CDR2: DFQATT and SNEGSKA (reference sequence). The ends were cut back, 6 bases at V and 1 base at J, with 16 bases in the middle. The CDR3 spans 14 residues. CDR3 loop: CSAPLVGGSYEQYF. For the CDR3, the DNA is TGCAGTGCCCCTCTAGTTGGGGGTTCCTACGAGCAGTACTTC.

The chain employs TRBV3-1 and TRBJ1-1; D might be TRBD1 (6 bases). Germline V CDR1 and CDR2: LGHDT, YNNKEL (reference sequence). Trimming shortened V by 4 bases and J by 4 bases, and 10 bases separated the two germline ends. This CDR3 comprises 13 residues. CDR3 sequence: CASSPLGATEAFF. As DNA, the CDR3 is TGTGCCAGCAGCCCCTTGGGGGCCACTGAAGCTTTCTTT.

The chain employs TRBV7-3 and TRBJ2-5; 9 nucleotides align to TRBD2. CDR1 is SGHTA, CDR2 FQGTGA, per germline. The V segment lost 2 bases and the J segment 11 bases; nucleotides outside the gene matches: 9. The length of the CDR3 is 14 residues. DNA for the CDR3: TGTGCCAGCAGCTTAGGGGCTAGCGGGACAAAGCAGTACTTC. This translates into CASSLGASGTKQYF.

This clonotype has more than one count but fewer than ten. The gene calls are TRBV6-1 and TRBJ2-1; TRBD2 aligns across 12 bases. Germline CDR1 is MNHNS and CDR2 is SASEGT. V shed 5 bases and J 6 bases; nucleotides not matched to a gene: 11. This CDR3 has 17 residues. The CDR3 loop is CASSSKRRLAGVNEQFF. Written as DNA, the CDR3 is TGTGCCAGCAGTTCGAAGCGACGACTAGCGGGAGTCAATGAGCAGTTCTTC.

This clonotype was counted a few times. The chain uses TRBV11-2 and TRBJ2-7, with 7 bases fitting TRBD1. Germline loops: CDR1 SGHAT, CDR2 FQNNGV. The CDR3 covers 18 residues. The junction had 17 bases not matched to a gene; V was cut back by 2 bases and J by 4 bases. The CDR3 loop reads CASSLPENPTGISYEQYF. As DNA, the CDR3 is TGTGCCAGCAGCTTACCCGAAAACCCGACAGGGATCTCTTACGAGCAGTACTTC. Full variable domain (outside the CDR3, taken from reference TRBV11-2 and TRBJ2-7): EAGVAQSPRYKIIEKRQSVAFWCNPISGHATLYWYQQILGQGPKLLIQFQNNGVVDDSQLPKDRFSAERLKGVDSTLKIQPAKLEDSAVYLCASSLPENPTGISYEQYFGPGTRLTVT.

Only a few counts were recorded for this clonotype. The chain carries TRBV20-1 and TRBJ2-5, with 8 positions matching TRBD1. CDR1 and CDR2 from the germline V gene are DFQATT and SNEGSKA (reference sequence). Trimming at V came to 3 bases and at J to 5 bases, leaving 14 bases not matched to a gene. CDR3 size: 16 residues. CDR3 in amino acids: CSARGTGRGVGETQYF. The CDR3 DNA sequence: TGCAGTGCTAGGGGGACAGGCAGAGGGGTTGGGGAGACCCAGTACTTC.

CDR3 sequence reads: CASSLSLLAGVTDTQYF. The CDR3, as DNA: TGTGCCAGCAGCTTATCGCTCCTAGCGGGGGTAACAGATACGCAGTATTTT. The chain couples TRBV7-2 to TRBJ2-3; 10 positions match TRBD2. The CDR3 spans 17 residues. The germline CDR1 and CDR2 sequences are SGHTA and FQGNSA. Trimming took 2 bases from V and 3 from J; bases not matched to a gene: 8.

The chain couples TRBV18 to TRBJ1-5; D may be TRBD1 (5 bases). CDR3 length: 15 amino acids. Germline CDR1 reads KGHSH; CDR2 reads LQKENI. With 2 bases removed from V and 2 bases from J, the gap between germline ends came to 10 bases. In DNA form, the CDR3 reads TGTGCCAGCTCACCAGTAGGGGACGGCAATCAGCCCCAGCATTTT. It specifies CASSPVGDGNQPQHF.

The chain links TRBV20-1 to TRBJ2-3; TRBD1 agrees at 8 bases. V was clipped by 5 bases and J by 4 bases; unmatched bases: 14. Germline V gene data show CDR1 as DFQATT and CDR2 as SNEGSKA (reference sequence). CDR3 length: 16 residues. The CDR3 sequence is CSAFEAGGTSADTQYF. In DNA form, the CDR3 reads TGCAGTGCTTTTGAGGCAGGGGGCACGTCCGCAGATACGCAGTATTTT.

The DNA of the CDR3 is TGCAGCGTTGAGGGGGGATTCTACAATGAGCAGTTCTTC. Translation: CSVEGGFYNEQFF. The genes are TRBV29-1 and TRBJ2-1; a weak D match, TRBD2 (6 bases). Germline assignment: CDR1 SQVTM and CDR2 ANQGSEA. V shed 3 bases and J shed 3 bases, with 9 bases lying between them. The CDR3 spans 13 residues.

This chain links TRBV7-9 with TRBJ2-5; D gene unclear. Germline CDR1 is SEHNR and CDR2 is FQNEAQ (reference sequence). The length of the CDR3 is 11 residues. The V and J ends lost 5 bases and 5 bases respectively, with 6 bases between them. The CDR3 is CASSTHETQYF. DNA of the CDR3: TGTGCCAGCAGCACCCACGAGACCCAGTACTTC.

The V call is TRBV6-1, the J call TRBJ1-4, with D tentatively TRBD1 (5 bases). Looked up from germline, CDR1 is MNHNS and CDR2 is SASEGT. CDR3 length: 14 residues. V was cut by 7 bases and J by 5 bases, with 14 bases left in between. Here the CDR3 DNA reads TGTGCCAGCACCAGATCGGGGGGGAATGAAAAACTGTTTTTT. It encodes CASTRSGGNEKLFF.

This chain joins TRBV6-2 or TRBV6-3 and TRBJ2-7, with D tentatively TRBD1 (6 bases). This CDR3 spans 14 amino acids. Trimming removed 3 bases at V and 4 bases at J, with 13 bases between. CDR1 MNHEY and CDR2 SVGEGT come from the germline V gene. CDR3 sequence reads: CASSYRQERYEQYF. Written as DNA, the CDR3 is TGTGCCAGCAGTTATCGACAGGAGAGGTACGAGCAGTACTTC.

This sequence joins TRBV7-9 and TRBJ2-1, with 9 bases identical to TRBD1. The CDR3 runs 17 residues. Per germline, CDR1 SEHNR and CDR2 FQNEAQ (reference sequence). J lost 8 bases, V lost 5 bases, and 16 bases had no gene match. The CDR3 region is CASSPVYWDRVSDEQFF. In nucleotides, the CDR3 is TGTGCCAGCAGCCCTGTTTACTGGGACAGGGTAAGCGATGAGCAGTTCTTC. Looking up the rest from reference TRBV7-9 and TRBJ2-1 gives the full variable domain: DTGVSQNPRHKITKRGQNVTFRCDPISEHNRLYWYRQTLGQGPEFLTYFQNEAQLEKSRLLSDRFSAERPKGSFSTLEIQRTEQGDSAMYLCASSPVYWDRVSDEQFFGPGTRLTVL.